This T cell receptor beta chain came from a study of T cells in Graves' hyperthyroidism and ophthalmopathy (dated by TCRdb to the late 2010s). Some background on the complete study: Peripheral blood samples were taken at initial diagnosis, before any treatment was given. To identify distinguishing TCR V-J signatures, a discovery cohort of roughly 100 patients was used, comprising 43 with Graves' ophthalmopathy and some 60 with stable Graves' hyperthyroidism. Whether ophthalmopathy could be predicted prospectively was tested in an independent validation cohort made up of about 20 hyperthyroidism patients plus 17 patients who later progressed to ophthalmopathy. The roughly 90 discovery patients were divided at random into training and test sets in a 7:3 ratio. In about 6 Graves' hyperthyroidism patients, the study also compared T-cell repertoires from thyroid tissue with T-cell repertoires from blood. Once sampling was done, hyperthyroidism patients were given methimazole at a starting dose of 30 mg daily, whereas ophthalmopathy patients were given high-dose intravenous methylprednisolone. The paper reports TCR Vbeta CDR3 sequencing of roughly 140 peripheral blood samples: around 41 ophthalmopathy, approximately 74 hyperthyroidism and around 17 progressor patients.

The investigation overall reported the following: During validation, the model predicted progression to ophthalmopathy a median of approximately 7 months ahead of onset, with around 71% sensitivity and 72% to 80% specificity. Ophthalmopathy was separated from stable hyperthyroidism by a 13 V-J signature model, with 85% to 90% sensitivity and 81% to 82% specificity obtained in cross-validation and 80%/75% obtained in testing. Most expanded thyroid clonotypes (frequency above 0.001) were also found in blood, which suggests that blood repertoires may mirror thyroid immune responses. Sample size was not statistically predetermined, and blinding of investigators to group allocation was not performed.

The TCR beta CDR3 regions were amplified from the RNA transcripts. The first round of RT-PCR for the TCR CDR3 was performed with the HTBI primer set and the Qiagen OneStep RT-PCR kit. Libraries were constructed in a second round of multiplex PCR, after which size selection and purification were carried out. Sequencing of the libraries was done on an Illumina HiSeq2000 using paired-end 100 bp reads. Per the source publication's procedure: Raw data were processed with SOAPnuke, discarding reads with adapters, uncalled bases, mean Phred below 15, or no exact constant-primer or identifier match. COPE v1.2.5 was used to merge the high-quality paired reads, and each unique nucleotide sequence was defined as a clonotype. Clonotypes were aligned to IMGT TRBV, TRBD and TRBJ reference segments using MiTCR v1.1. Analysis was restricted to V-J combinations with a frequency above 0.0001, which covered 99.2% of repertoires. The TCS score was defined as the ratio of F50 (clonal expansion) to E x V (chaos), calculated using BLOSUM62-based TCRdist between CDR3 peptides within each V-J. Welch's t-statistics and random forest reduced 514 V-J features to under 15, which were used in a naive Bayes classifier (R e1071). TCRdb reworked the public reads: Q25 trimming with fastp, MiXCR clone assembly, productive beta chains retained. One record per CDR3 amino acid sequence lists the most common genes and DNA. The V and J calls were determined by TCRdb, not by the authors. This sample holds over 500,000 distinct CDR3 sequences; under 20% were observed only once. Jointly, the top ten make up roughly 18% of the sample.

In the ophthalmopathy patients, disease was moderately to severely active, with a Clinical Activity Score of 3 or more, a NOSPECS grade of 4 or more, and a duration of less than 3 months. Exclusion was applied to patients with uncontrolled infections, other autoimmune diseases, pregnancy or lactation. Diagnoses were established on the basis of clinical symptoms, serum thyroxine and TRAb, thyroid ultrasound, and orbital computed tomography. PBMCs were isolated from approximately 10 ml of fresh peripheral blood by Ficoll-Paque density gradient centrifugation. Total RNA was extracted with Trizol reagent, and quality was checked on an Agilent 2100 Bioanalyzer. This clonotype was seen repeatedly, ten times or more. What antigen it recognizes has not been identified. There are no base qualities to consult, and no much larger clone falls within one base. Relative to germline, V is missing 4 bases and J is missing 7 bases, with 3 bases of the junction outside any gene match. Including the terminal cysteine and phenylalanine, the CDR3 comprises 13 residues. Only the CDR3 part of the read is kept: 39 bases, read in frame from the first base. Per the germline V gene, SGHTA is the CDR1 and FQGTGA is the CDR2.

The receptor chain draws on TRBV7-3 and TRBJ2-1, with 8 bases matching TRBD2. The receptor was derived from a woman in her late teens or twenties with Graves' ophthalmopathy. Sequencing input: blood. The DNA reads TGTGCCAGCAGCTCGAGCGGGGGAAATGAGCAGTTCTTC. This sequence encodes CASSSSGGNEQFF.